Presented here are 8 T cell receptor beta chains from one specimen sequenced in a study of shared clonotypes between healthy human individuals. Method: immunoSEQ multiplex PCR; TCRdb's copy keeps in-frame clones and lacks some. The data contain some 2 million clones, 85% to 95% of them seen just once; the ten biggest clones take up more than 0.1%. The specimen was naive CD4+ T cells sorted from blood. The subset was: CD45RA+ positively selected. These receptors were collected from a man aged 18 to 35 in good health.

The V and J genes are TRBV10-3 and TRBJ2-3; possible D gene TRBD2, 5 bases. V lost 10 bases and J lost 0, with 8 bases in between. The CDR3 sequence is 12 residues long. Germline V gene lookup returns CDR1 ENHRY and CDR2 SYGVKD. CDR3 nucleotide sequence: TGTGCCACCTGGACTAGCACAGATACGCAGTATTTT. Residues: CATWTSTDTQYF.

This sequence joins TRBV6-6 and TRBJ1-5; 8 nucleotides agree with TRBD1. Germline assignment: CDR1 MNHNY and CDR2 SVGAGI (reference sequence). J lost 7 bases, V lost 3 bases, and 8 bases had no gene match. The CDR3 totals 15 residues. CDR3 amino acids: CASSYRQGANQPQHF. The CDR3 DNA sequence: TGTGCCAGCAGTTATCGCCAGGGGGCAAACCAGCCCCAGCATTTT.

J is TRBJ1-2 and V is TRBV5-4; 7 bases align to TRBD1. Trimming at V came to 3 bases and at J to 3 bases, leaving 5 bases not matched to a gene. CDR3 length: 14 amino acids. Germline assignment: CDR1 SGHNT and CDR2 YYREEE (reference sequence). DNA of the CDR3: TGTGCCAGCAGCTCACAGGGGATTGACTATGGCTACACCTTC. This gives the protein CASSSQGIDYGYTF.

The chain is built from TRBV28 and TRBJ2-1, with a tentative D call TRBD2 (6 bases). V gave up 7 bases and J gave up 1 base, with 11 bases separating them. Germline values: CDR1 MDHEN, CDR2 SYDVKM. The CDR3 contains 14 residues. CDR3 coding DNA: TGTGCCAGCACCCAGAGCGGGTCCTACAATGAGCAGTTCTTC. Amino acids: CASTQSGSYNEQFF.

Worth noting for this clone: Other DNA sequences of this sample code for an identical CDR3. V and J are TRBV28 and TRBJ2-7; unclear D gene. V lost 2 bases and J 5 bases, leaving 4 bases between the germline ends. The CDR3 totals 11 residues. Germline-derived CDR1 and CDR2 are MDHEN and SYDVKM. The CDR3 loop reads CASSLRDEQYF. Written as DNA, the CDR3 is TGTGCCAGCAGTTTACGGGACGAGCAGTACTTC.

For this clone: Other DNA sequences in the sample encode the same CDR3. This chain joins TRBV10-3 and TRBJ1-6; unclear D gene. V dropped 0 bases and J dropped 0 bases, with 9 bases sitting between them. CDR1 ENHRY and CDR2 SYGVKD come from the germline V gene. The CDR3 has 17 residues. CDR3 sequence reads: CAISESGRSSYNSPLHF. DNA for the CDR3: TGTGCCATCAGTGAGTCGGGGAGGAGCTCCTATAATTCACCCCTCCACTTT.

In this sample, this clone turned up a few times. Other nucleotide sequences from this sample produce the same CDR3. The CDR3, as DNA: TGTGCCAGCTCACCACCGGGAGACACTGAAGCTTTCTTT. This gives the protein CASSPPGDTEAFF. The chain links TRBV18 to TRBJ1-1; D gene uncertain. CDR3 length: 13 amino acids. The V and J ends lost 0 bases and 3 bases respectively, with 5 bases between them. Germline V gene sequence: CDR1 KGHSH, CDR2 LQKENI.

J is TRBJ1-2 and V is TRBV10-3; no reliable D call. The CDR3 consists of 15 residues. V lost 2 bases and J 6 bases, leaving 16 bases between the germline ends. Looked up from germline, CDR1 is ENHRY and CDR2 is SYGVKD. The CDR3 is CAISERTPGIDGYTF. CDR3 DNA: TGTGCCATCAGTGAGAGGACCCCGGGAATAGATGGCTACACCTTC.